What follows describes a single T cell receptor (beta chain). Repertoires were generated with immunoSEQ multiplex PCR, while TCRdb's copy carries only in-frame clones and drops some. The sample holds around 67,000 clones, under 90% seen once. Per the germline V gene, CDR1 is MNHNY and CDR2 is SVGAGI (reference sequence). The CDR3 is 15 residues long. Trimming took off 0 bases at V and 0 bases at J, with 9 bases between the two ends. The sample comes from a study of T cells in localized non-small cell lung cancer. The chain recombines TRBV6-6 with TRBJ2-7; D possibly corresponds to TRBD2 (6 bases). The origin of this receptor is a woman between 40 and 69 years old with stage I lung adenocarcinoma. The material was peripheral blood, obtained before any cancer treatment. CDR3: CASSYSGDSSYEQYF. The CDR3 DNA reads TGTGCCAGCAGTTACTCGGGGGACTCCTCCTACGAGCAGTACTTC.